This T cell receptor beta chain was captured by sequencing in a study of CD8 T cells in ankylosing spondylitis. Notes on the study in general: Peripheral blood samples showed relatively rare disease-linked clones, and these clones were CD8+. A TCR beta motif made of fewer than ten highly homologous variants seemed typical of ankylosing spondylitis blood. In synovial fluid and blood from reactive arthritis, some motif variants were previously reported. Matched ankylosing spondylitis synovial fluid reportedly contained a significantly enriched population of disease-linked clones.

This CDR3 has 11 residues. Germline V gene data show CDR1 as MNHEY and CDR2 as SVGEGT. Trimming took 4 bases from V and 10 from J; bases not matched to a gene: 2. The authors made TCR beta libraries by quantitative 5'-RACE with molecular barcodes. TCRdb recomputed calls from the 5' RACE reads with MiXCR, one row per CDR3 protein. The table includes 200,000 to 250,000 distinct CDR3 sequences, about 7% detected once. This clonotype was seen at least ten times. The antigen is not known. The receptor was isolated from a male donor with ankylosing spondylitis. V usage is TRBV6-2 or TRBV6-3 and J usage is TRBJ1-1, with 8 bases identical to TRBD1. The specimen sequenced was blood, either unsorted or a sorted T cell fraction (not recorded which). CDR3 amino acids: CASSLGTGAFF. The CDR3 DNA is TGTGCCAGCAGTTTGGGGACAGGAGCTTTCTTT.